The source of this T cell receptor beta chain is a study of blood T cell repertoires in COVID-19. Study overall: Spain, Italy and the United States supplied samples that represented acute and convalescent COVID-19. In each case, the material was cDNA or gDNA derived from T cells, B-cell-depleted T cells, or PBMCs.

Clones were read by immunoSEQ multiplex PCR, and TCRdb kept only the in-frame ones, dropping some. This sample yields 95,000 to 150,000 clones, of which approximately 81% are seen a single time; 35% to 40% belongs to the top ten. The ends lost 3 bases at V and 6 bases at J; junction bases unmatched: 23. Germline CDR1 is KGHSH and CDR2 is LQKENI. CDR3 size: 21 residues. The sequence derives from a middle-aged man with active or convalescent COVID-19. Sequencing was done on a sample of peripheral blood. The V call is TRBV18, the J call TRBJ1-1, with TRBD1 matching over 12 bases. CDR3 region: CASSPRHPSGPGQGAAAEAFF. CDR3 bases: TGTGCCAGCTCACCTCGTCATCCCAGTGGGCCGGGACAGGGGGCTGCCGCTGAAGCTTTCTTT. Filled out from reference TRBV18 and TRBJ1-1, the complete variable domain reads NAGVMQNPRHLVRRRGQEARLRCSPMKGHSHVYWYRQLPEEGLKFMVYLQKENIIDESGMPKERFSAEFPKEGPSILRIQQVVRGDSAAYFCASSPRHPSGPGQGAAAEAFFGQGTRLTVV.